These 13 T cell receptor beta chains originate from one sample sequenced in a study of cytomegalovirus exposure and HLA in healthy donors. A multiplex PCR was run with 60 Vbeta primers and 13 Jbeta primers. Assay: immunoSEQ multiplex PCR; the TCRdb copy retains only in-frame clones and omits some. Here the sample spans around 97,000 clones, 73% being singletons. Sample: PBMCs. Receptors originate from a man in his forties in good health and CMV-seronegative.

The rearrangement joins TRBV7-9 to TRBJ2-7; 7 bases are a match to TRBD2. Germline V gene data show CDR1 as SEHNR and CDR2 as FQNEAQ (reference sequence). J gave up 7 bases and V 4 bases, and 7 bases lay outside the gene matches. The CDR3 runs to 13 residues. In DNA form, the CDR3 reads TGTGCCAGCAGCTCGGACCCAGCGGGGGAGCAGTACTTC. Amino acid sequence: CASSSDPAGEQYF.

J is TRBJ2-7 and V is TRBV10-3; a possible D gene is TRBD2 (6 bases). Looked up from germline, CDR1 is ENHRY and CDR2 is SYGVKD. This CDR3 has 16 amino acids. V shed 6 bases and J shed 0 bases, with 18 bases lying between them. The CDR3 loop is CAIRAAVRESSYEQYF. The CDR3 DNA reads as TGTGCCATCAGGGCAGCCGTGCGGGAAAGCTCCTACGAGCAGTACTTC.

The V and J genes are TRBV7-9 and TRBJ2-5, with 8 bases lining up with TRBD2. The V gene's germline CDR1 is SEHNR and CDR2 FQNEAQ (reference sequence). There are 16 residues in the CDR3. V shed 1 base and J 4 bases; nucleotides not matched to a gene: 8. The CDR3 sequence is CASSLEPAGVGETQYF. Here the CDR3 DNA reads TGTGCCAGCAGCTTAGAGCCAGCGGGGGTTGGAGAGACCCAGTACTTC.

The rearrangement joins TRBV28 to TRBJ1-1; no reliable D call. The V end lost 3 bases, the J end lost 1 base, and 3 bases lay between the germline ends. This CDR3 contains 12 residues. Looked up from germline, CDR1 is MDHEN and CDR2 is SYDVKM. The chain's CDR3 is CASSFWNTEAFF. CDR3 sequence (DNA): TGTGCCAGCAGTTTCTGGAACACTGAAGCTTTCTTT.

The rearrangement links TRBV13 to TRBJ2-7; D may be TRBD2 (7 bases). This CDR3 region has 15 residues. The V gene's germline CDR1 is PRHDT and CDR2 FYEKMQ (reference sequence). V gave up 4 bases and J gave up 6 bases, with 19 bases separating them. In DNA, the CDR3 is TGTGCCAGCAGCTCGGCCCCGGGGGGCCTCGGCGAGCAGTACTTC. The encoded protein is CASSSAPGGLGEQYF.

This clone was picked up a small number of times. The chain uses TRBV5-6 and TRBJ2-1; D call uncertain. The CDR3 consists of 13 residues. The V end lost 0 bases, the J end lost 6 bases, and 7 bases lay between the germline ends. Germline V gene lookup returns CDR1 SGHDT and CDR2 YYEEEE. Here the CDR3 DNA reads TGTGCCAGCAGCTTGGACCTCAGCAATGAGCAGTTCTTC. Translated: CASSLDLSNEQFF.

The chain carries TRBV29-1 and TRBJ2-1; 8 bases align to TRBD2. In germline, CDR1 is SQVTM, CDR2 ANQGSEA. J gave up 4 bases and V 3 bases, and 11 bases lay outside the gene matches. The CDR3 is 16 amino acids. For the CDR3, the DNA is TGCAGCGTTGATGAACTAGCGGAGAATATGTACAATGAGCAGTTCTTC. Translated, it gives CSVDELAENMYNEQFF.

This sequence joins TRBV7-8 and TRBJ1-5; possible D gene TRBD1, 5 bases. Germline V gene data show CDR1 as SGHVS and CDR2 as FQNEAQ. With 2 bases removed from V and 1 base from J, the gap between germline ends came to 12 bases. This CDR3 region has 16 residues. The CDR3 loop reads CASSLHRAGSNQPQHF. CDR3 bases: TGTGCCAGCAGCTTACATCGGGCAGGGAGCAATCAGCCCCAGCATTTT.

This chain connects TRBV7-9 to TRBJ1-1; no firm D call. V was trimmed by 5 bases and J by 10 bases, leaving 17 bases between them. Germline V gene sequence: CDR1 SEHNR, CDR2 FQNEAQ (reference sequence). CDR3 length: 13 residues. The CDR3 DNA sequence: TGTGCCAGCAGCGGGGTCGGTGAGGGCAGAGCTTTCTTT. The encoded protein is CASSGVGEGRAFF. The variable domain in full, completed from reference TRBV7-9 and TRBJ1-1, reads DTGVSQNPRHKITKRGQNVTFRCDPISEHNRLYWYRQTLGQGPEFLTYFQNEAQLEKSRLLSDRFSAERPKGSFSTLEIQRTEQGDSAMYLCASSGVGEGRAFFGQGTRLTVV.

The chain is built from TRBV7-9 and TRBJ2-7; D possibly corresponds to TRBD1 (7 bases). The V end was cut by 1 base, the J end by 2 bases, with 15 bases between. Germline V lookup: CDR1 SEHNR, CDR2 FQNEAQ (reference sequence). There are 16 residues in the CDR3. CDR3 coding DNA: TGTGCCAGCAGCTTAGGGCGGGACAGCGGAGCCTACGAGCAGTACTTC. Translated, it gives CASSLGRDSGAYEQYF. The variable domain in full, with the rest retrieved from reference TRBV7-9 and TRBJ2-7, is DTGVSQNPRHKITKRGQNVTFRCDPISEHNRLYWYRQTLGQGPEFLTYFQNEAQLEKSRLLSDRFSAERPKGSFSTLEIQRTEQGDSAMYLCASSLGRDSGAYEQYFGPGTRLTVT.

This chain joins TRBV5-1 and TRBJ1-1, with 7 bases that match TRBD1. CDR3 length: 15 amino acids. Trimming at V came to 3 bases and at J to 0 bases, leaving 5 bases not matched to a gene. Looked up from germline, CDR1 is SGHRS and CDR2 is YFSETQ. The CDR3 reads CASSWGQIMNTEAFF. CDR3 DNA sequence: TGCGCCAGCAGCTGGGGACAGATTATGAACACTGAAGCTTTCTTT.

The J gene is TRBJ2-3, the V gene TRBV4-1; 9 bases are shared with TRBD2. Germline loops: CDR1 MGHRA, CDR2 YSYEKL. Losses at the gene ends were 1 base for V and 6 bases for J; bases not matched to a gene: 8. This CDR3 has 16 residues. The CDR3 region is CASSQVPSGVLDTQYF. The CDR3 DNA sequence: TGCGCCAGCAGCCAAGTGCCTAGCGGGGTGCTGGATACGCAGTATTTT.

V gene TRBV5-4 combines with J gene TRBJ2-1; 13 bases fit TRBD2. Unmatched junction bases numbered 16, after V lost 4 bases and J lost 6 bases. CDR1 SGHNT and CDR2 YYREEE come from the germline V gene (reference sequence). CDR3 size: 19 residues. The CDR3 bases are TGTGCCAGCAGCCAAGGACTAGCGGGGGTCCGCGCCTACTTCAATGAGCAGTTCTTC. This gives the protein CASSQGLAGVRAYFNEQFF.